This entry is about one TCR beta chain. TCRdb re-called the 5' RACE reads with MiXCR, one entry per CDR3 protein. The profile shows roughly 55,000 distinct CDR3 sequences, approximately 23% of them singletons. Germline V gene lookup returns CDR1 SGHTA and CDR2 FQGTGA. CDR3 length: 15 amino acids. V lost 1 base and J lost 5, with 14 bases in between. Sequencing was carried out using tumor-infiltrating naive CD4+ T cells sorted from the breast tumor. Indicated subset: naive CD4+ T cells, CD4+CD45RA+CD25-. This chain uses TRBV7-3 with TRBJ2-5; D is undetermined. This receptor was obtained from a female donor with breast cancer. The CDR3 is CASSLNPSARETQYF. The CDR3 DNA reads TGTGCCAGCAGCTTAAATCCCTCAGCCCGGGAGACCCAGTACTTC.